One sample yielded the 19 T cell receptor beta chains listed below, sequenced in a study of cytotoxic CD8 clonotypes in ibrutinib-treated CLL. Assay: immunoSEQ multiplex PCR; the TCRdb copy retains only in-frame clones and omits some. This sample has 110,000 to 150,000 clones; around 76% occur once, and the top ten carry 4.5% to 6%. Sequenced here: PBMCs, sampled after 24 months of ibrutinib treatment. Receptors originate from a human donor with chronic lymphocytic leukemia.

This clone appeared a single time. The chain couples TRBV4-2 to TRBJ1-5, with 8 bases lining up with TRBD1. Germline V gene data show CDR1 as LGHNA and CDR2 as YNFKEQ. Germline trimming cut 4 bases from V and 5 bases from J; bases unmatched to any gene: 4. This CDR3 contains 14 residues. The CDR3 protein is CASSPQQGDQPQHF. DNA for the CDR3: TGTGCCAGCAGCCCGCAACAGGGGGATCAGCCCCAGCATTTT.

V is TRBV7-6 and J is TRBJ1-6; possibly TRBD1 for D (5 bases). V lost 0 bases to trimming and J lost 14 bases, with 8 bases between them. This CDR3 has 12 residues. Germline V gene sequence: CDR1 SGHVS, CDR2 FNYEAQ. The CDR3, as DNA: TGTGCCAGCAGCTTAGCGGGGGGTTCCCTCCACTTT. This encodes CASSLAGGSLHF.

The V and J genes are TRBV7-9 and TRBJ1-1; possibly TRBD1 for D (5 bases). Germline CDR1 is SEHNR and CDR2 is FQNEAQ (reference sequence). This CDR3 is 16 amino acids long. Trimming took off 5 bases at V and 2 bases at J, with 18 bases between the two ends. This CDR3 reads CASSAWGLRTNTEAFF. The DNA for the CDR3 is TGTGCCAGCAGCGCCTGGGGGTTGAGGACAAACACTGAAGCTTTCTTT.

The genes are TRBV28 and TRBJ2-7, with 8 bases fitting TRBD2. Germline V gives CDR1 MDHEN, CDR2 SYDVKM. Trimming cost V 6 bases and J 0 bases; bases outside gene matches: 10. The length of the CDR3 is 16 residues. The CDR3 region has the DNA TGTGCCAGCAGCCCTAGGGTAGCGGGGAGCTCCTACGAGCAGTACTTC. Translated, it gives CASSPRVAGSSYEQYF.

The genes are TRBV7-2 and TRBJ2-1; 11 bases fit TRBD2. V was pared by 0 bases and J by 9 bases, with 1 base of the junction left unmatched. CDR1 and CDR2 from the germline V gene are SGHTA and FQGNSA. The CDR3 spans 14 residues. The CDR3 reads CASSLASGRGEQFF. The CDR3 DNA reads as TGTGCCAGCAGCTTAGCTAGCGGGAGGGGTGAGCAGTTCTTC.

This clone came up a few times. V usage is TRBV5-4 and J usage is TRBJ1-4; D is ambiguous. CDR1 is SGHNT and CDR2 is YYREEE in the germline V gene (reference sequence). The CDR3 is made up of 15 amino acids. V was pared by 4 bases and J by 0 bases, with 10 bases between. The CDR3 bases are TGTGCCAGCAGCCCCGACGGAGCAACTAATGAAAAACTGTTTTTT. Residues: CASSPDGATNEKLFF.

This sequence joins TRBV9 and TRBJ1-5; TRBD1 might be the D (6 bases). Per the germline V gene, CDR1 is SGDLS and CDR2 is YYNGEE. V lost 0 bases, J lost 5 bases, and 12 bases lay in between. The CDR3 extends over 15 amino acids. CDR3 region: CASSVGVGGHQPQHF. CDR3 nucleotides: TGTGCCAGCAGCGTAGGGGTCGGGGGGCATCAGCCCCAGCATTTT.

The rearrangement joins TRBV7-9 to TRBJ1-2, with D hard to call. CDR3 length: 13 amino acids. V shed 1 base and J shed 4 bases, with 7 bases lying between them. Germline V lookup: CDR1 SEHNR, CDR2 FQNEAQ (reference sequence). CDR3 region: CASSLGSGYGYTF. The CDR3 DNA reads as TGTGCCAGCAGCTTAGGGAGCGGCTATGGCTACACCTTC.

J is TRBJ1-3 and V is TRBV29-1; the match to TRBD1 covers 7 bases. This CDR3 spans 14 amino acids. V was clipped by 7 bases and J by 0 bases; unmatched bases: 6. Germline V lookup: CDR1 SQVTM, CDR2 ANQGSEA. The CDR3 loop reads CSALGTVSGNTIYF. The CDR3 nucleotides are TGCAGCGCCTTGGGGACAGTCTCTGGAAACACCATATATTTT.

The CDR3 region is CASSTGTSQDNEQFF. The CDR3 DNA is TGTGCCAGCAGCACCGGGACTAGCCAAGACAATGAGCAGTTCTTC. The chain recombines TRBV7-2 with TRBJ2-1; 9 bases align to TRBD2. CDR1 SGHTA and CDR2 FQGNSA come from the germline V gene. This CDR3 has 15 amino acids. The V gene end was trimmed by 5 bases and the J gene end by 5 bases; junction bases not matched to a gene: 7.

The rearrangement joins TRBV10-3 to TRBJ2-1; maybe TRBD1 (5 bases). The ends were cut back, 6 bases at V and 10 bases at J, with 13 bases in the middle. CDR1 is ENHRY and CDR2 is SYGVKD in the germline V gene. The CDR3 is 12 amino acids. The CDR3 reads CAISEQALEQFF. The CDR3 DNA sequence: TGTGCCATCAGCGAACAGGCCCTCGAGCAGTTCTTC.

J is TRBJ2-1 and V is TRBV18; 8 bases line up with TRBD1. Unmatched junction bases numbered 7, after V lost 3 bases and J lost 3 bases. Germline CDR1 reads KGHSH; CDR2 reads LQKENI. There are 16 residues in the CDR3. CDR3: CASSPPVGQGYNEQFF. The CDR3 region has the DNA TGTGCCAGCTCACCGCCAGTTGGACAGGGCTACAATGAGCAGTTCTTC.

This clone turned up a few times. The V call is TRBV9, the J call TRBJ2-5, with 9 bases that match TRBD2. The CDR3 is made up of 17 amino acids. Germline CDR1 SGDLS, CDR2 YYNGEE. Trimming removed 0 bases from V and 5 bases from J; junction bases left unmatched: 11. The DNA for the CDR3 is TGTGCCAGCAGCGTAGCTCCGATTGCGGGAGGGGCTGAGACCCAGTACTTC. Translating gives CASSVAPIAGGAETQYF.

The CDR3 coding sequence is TGTGCCATCAGTAACCCGGGACAGGGAAATCAGCCCCAGCATTTT. Residues: CAISNPGQGNQPQHF. This sequence joins TRBV10-3 and TRBJ1-5; 9 nucleotides line up with TRBD1. J lost 4 bases, V lost 5 bases, and 6 bases had no gene match. Germline V CDR1 and CDR2: ENHRY, SYGVKD. This CDR3 has 15 residues.

This chain connects TRBV9 to TRBJ1-1; D possibly corresponds to TRBD1 (6 bases). Germline CDR1 SGDLS, CDR2 YYNGEE. This CDR3 is 15 amino acids long. The V gene lost 4 bases and the J gene lost 1 base, with 14 bases spanning the gap. The DNA for the CDR3 is TGTGCCAGCAGCCCTAGGGGGTGGGGGAACACTGAAGCTTTCTTT. Its translation is CASSPRGWGNTEAFF.

This clone has just a few counts. CDR3 in DNA: TGTGCCAGTAACGCCCAGGGGGCTGAAAAACTGTTTTTT. The encoded protein is CASNAQGAEKLFF. The chain has TRBV19 and TRBJ1-4; 8 positions agree with TRBD1. V was clipped by 7 bases and J by 7 bases; unmatched bases: 5. Per the germline V gene, CDR1 is LNHDA and CDR2 is SQIVND (reference sequence). The CDR3 is made up of 13 amino acids.

V and J are TRBV19 and TRBJ2-3, with a possible D match to TRBD1 (5 bases). There are 17 residues in the CDR3. Germline V gene lookup returns CDR1 LNHDA and CDR2 SQIVND (reference sequence). V was pared by 5 bases and J by 1 base, with 19 bases between. The CDR3: CASSPYQGPFGTDTQYF. The CDR3 bases are TGTGCCAGTAGTCCCTATCAGGGCCCCTTTGGCACAGATACGCAGTATTTT.

The genes are TRBV19 and TRBJ1-1; possible D gene TRBD1, 6 bases. CDR1 is LNHDA, CDR2 SQIVND, per germline (reference sequence). The V end was cut by 7 bases, the J end by 1 base, with 13 bases between. The CDR3 length is 14 residues. The CDR3 DNA sequence: TGTGCCAGTACCCACCGGGGACAGAACACTGAAGCTTTCTTT. As protein: CASTHRGQNTEAFF.

The gene calls are TRBV7-8 and TRBJ2-7; no firm D call. Trimming stripped 1 base from V and 3 bases from J, with 13 bases between. CDR1 and CDR2 from the germline V gene are SGHVS and FQNEAQ. The CDR3 length is 15 residues. CDR3 amino acids: CASSLGPGGYYEQYF. CDR3 nucleotide sequence: TGTGCCAGCAGCTTAGGGCCGGGCGGCTACTACGAGCAGTACTTC.